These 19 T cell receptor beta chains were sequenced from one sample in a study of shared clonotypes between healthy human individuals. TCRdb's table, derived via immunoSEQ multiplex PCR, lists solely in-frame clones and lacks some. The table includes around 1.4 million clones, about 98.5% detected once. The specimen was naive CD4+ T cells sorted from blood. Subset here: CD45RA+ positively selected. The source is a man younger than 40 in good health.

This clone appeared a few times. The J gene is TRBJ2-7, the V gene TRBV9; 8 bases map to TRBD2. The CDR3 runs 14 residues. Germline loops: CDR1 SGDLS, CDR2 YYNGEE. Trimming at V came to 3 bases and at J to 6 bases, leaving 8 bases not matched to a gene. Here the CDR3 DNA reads TGTGCCAGCAGCGGTAGCGGGACGGCCCGCGAGCAGTACTTC. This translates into CASSGSGTAREQYF.

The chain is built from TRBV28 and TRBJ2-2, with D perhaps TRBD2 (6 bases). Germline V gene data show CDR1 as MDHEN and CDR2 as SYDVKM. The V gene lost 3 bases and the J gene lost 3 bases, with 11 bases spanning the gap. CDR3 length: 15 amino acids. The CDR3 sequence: CASSFVGSDTGELFF. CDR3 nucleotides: TGTGCCAGCAGTTTTGTCGGGAGTGACACCGGGGAGCTGTTTTTT.

The CDR3 is CAISDSRGGDEQYF. CDR3 nucleotides: TGTGCCATCAGTGATTCCAGGGGCGGCGACGAGCAGTACTTC. The V call is TRBV10-3, the J call TRBJ2-7; TRBD1 might be the D (6 bases). The V gene lost 3 bases and the J gene lost 5 bases, with 14 bases spanning the gap. Germline V gene data show CDR1 as ENHRY and CDR2 as SYGVKD. The CDR3 extends over 14 amino acids.

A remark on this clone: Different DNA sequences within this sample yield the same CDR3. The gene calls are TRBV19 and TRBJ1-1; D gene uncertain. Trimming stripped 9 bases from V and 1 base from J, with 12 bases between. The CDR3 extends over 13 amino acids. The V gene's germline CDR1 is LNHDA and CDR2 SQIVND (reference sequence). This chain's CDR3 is CASKRRENTEAFF. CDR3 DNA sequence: TGTGCCAGCAAACGACGGGAGAACACTGAAGCTTTCTTT.

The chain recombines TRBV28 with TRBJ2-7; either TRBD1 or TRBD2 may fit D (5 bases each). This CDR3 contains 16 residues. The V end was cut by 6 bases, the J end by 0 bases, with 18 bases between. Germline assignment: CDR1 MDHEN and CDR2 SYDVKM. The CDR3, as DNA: TGTGCCAGCAGCTCCCCGGGACGGCTAAGCTCCTACGAGCAGTACTTC. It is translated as CASSSPGRLSSYEQYF.

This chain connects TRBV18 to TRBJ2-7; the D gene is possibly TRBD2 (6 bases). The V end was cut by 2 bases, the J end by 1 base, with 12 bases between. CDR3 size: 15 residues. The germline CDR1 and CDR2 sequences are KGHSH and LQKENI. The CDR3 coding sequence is TGTGCCAGCTCACCATCGGTAGCGGCTTCCTACGAGCAGTACTTC. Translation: CASSPSVAASYEQYF. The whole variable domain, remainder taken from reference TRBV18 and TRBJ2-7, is NAGVMQNPRHLVRRRGQEARLRCSPMKGHSHVYWYRQLPEEGLKFMVYLQKENIIDESGMPKERFSAEFPKEGPSILRIQQVVRGDSAAYFCASSPSVAASYEQYFGPGTRLTVT.

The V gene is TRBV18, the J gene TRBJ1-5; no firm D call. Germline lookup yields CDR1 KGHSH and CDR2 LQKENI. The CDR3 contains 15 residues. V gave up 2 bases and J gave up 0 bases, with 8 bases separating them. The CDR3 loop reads CASSPGDYSNQPQHF. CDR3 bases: TGTGCCAGCTCACCAGGGGATTATAGCAATCAGCCCCAGCATTTT.

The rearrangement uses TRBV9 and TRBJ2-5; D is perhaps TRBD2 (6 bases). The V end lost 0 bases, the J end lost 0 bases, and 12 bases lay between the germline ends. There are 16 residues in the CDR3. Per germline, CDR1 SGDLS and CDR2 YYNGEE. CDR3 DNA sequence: TGTGCCAGCAGCGTAGTTCCTAGCGCGTACCAAGAGACCCAGTACTTC. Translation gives CASSVVPSAYQETQYF.

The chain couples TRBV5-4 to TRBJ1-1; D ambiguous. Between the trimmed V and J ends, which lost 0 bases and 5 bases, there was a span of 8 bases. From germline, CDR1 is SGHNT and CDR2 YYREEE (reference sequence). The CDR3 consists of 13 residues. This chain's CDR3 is CASSLGGETEAFF. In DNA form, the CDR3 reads TGTGCCAGCAGCTTGGGGGGAGAAACTGAAGCTTTCTTT.

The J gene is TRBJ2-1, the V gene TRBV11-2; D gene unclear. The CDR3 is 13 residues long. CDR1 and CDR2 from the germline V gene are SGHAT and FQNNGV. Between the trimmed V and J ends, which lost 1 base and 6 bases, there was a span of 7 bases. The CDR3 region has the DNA TGTGCCAGCAGCTTAGGCCTAACCAATGAGCAGTTCTTC. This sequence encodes CASSLGLTNEQFF.

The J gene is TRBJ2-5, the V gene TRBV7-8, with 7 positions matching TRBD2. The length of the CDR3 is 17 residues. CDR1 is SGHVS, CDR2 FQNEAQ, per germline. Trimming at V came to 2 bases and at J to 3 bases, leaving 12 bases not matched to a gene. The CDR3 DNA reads TGTGCCAGCAGCTTAATACTAGCACTAGCGAGTAAAGAGACCCAGTACTTC. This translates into CASSLILALASKETQYF.

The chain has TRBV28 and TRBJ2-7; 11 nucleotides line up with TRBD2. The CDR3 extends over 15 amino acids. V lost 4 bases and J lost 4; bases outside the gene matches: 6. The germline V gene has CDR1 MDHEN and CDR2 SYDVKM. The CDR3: CASSSPLAGGYEQYF. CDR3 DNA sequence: TGTGCCAGCAGTTCCCCCCTAGCGGGAGGATACGAGCAGTACTTC.

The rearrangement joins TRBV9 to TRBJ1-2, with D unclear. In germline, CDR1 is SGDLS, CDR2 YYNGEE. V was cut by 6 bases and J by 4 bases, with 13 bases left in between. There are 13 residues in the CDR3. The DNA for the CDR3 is TGTGCCAGCAAGTCCACGCGGAGCTATGGCTACACCTTC. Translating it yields CASKSTRSYGYTF.

CDR3 DNA: TGTGCCAGCTCACCATCGCGGACAGTTCTTGGCGGGGAGCTGTTTTTT. The encoded protein is CASSPSRTVLGGELFF. V gene TRBV18 combines with J gene TRBJ2-2; tentatively, D is TRBD1 (6 bases). V was shortened by 2 bases and J by 7 bases, with 17 bases between the two germline ends. Germline CDR1 reads KGHSH; CDR2 reads LQKENI. The CDR3 contains 16 residues. The full variable domain, rest sourced from reference TRBV18 and TRBJ2-2, is NAGVMQNPRHLVRRRGQEARLRCSPMKGHSHVYWYRQLPEEGLKFMVYLQKENIIDESGMPKERFSAEFPKEGPSILRIQQVVRGDSAAYFCASSPSRTVLGGELFFGEGSRLTVL.

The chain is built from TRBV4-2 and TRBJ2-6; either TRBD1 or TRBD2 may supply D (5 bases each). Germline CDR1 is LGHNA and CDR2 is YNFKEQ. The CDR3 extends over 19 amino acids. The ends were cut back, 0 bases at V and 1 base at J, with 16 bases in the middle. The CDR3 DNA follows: TGTGCCAGCAGCCAAGATCGAGGGGTGGAGTATTCTGGGGCCAACGTCCTGACTTTC. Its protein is CASSQDRGVEYSGANVLTF.

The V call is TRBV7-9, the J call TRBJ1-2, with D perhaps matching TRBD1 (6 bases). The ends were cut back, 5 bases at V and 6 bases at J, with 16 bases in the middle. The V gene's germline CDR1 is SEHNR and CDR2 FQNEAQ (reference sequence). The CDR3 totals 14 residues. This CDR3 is CASSARQGSDGYTF. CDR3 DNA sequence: TGTGCCAGCAGCGCCCGTCAGGGGAGCGATGGCTACACCTTC.

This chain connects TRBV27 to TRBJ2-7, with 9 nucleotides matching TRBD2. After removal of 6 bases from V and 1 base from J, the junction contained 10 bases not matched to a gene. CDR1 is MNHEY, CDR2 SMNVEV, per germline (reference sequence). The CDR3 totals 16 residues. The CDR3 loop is CASSATPGLASYEQYF. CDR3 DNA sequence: TGTGCCAGCAGCGCCACCCCGGGACTAGCATCCTACGAGCAGTACTTC.

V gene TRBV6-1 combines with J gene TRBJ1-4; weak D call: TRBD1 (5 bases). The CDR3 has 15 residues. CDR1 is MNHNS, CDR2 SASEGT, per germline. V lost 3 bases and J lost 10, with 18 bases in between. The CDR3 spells CASSDPGKVFGKLFF. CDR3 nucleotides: TGTGCCAGCAGTGACCCAGGGAAGGTATTCGGAAAACTGTTTTTT.

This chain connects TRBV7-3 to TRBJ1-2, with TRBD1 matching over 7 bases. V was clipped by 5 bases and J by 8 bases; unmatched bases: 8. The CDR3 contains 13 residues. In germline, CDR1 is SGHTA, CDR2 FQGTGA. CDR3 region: CASSLDRVGGYTF. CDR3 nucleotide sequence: TGTGCCAGCAGCCTAGACAGGGTCGGAGGCTACACCTTC.